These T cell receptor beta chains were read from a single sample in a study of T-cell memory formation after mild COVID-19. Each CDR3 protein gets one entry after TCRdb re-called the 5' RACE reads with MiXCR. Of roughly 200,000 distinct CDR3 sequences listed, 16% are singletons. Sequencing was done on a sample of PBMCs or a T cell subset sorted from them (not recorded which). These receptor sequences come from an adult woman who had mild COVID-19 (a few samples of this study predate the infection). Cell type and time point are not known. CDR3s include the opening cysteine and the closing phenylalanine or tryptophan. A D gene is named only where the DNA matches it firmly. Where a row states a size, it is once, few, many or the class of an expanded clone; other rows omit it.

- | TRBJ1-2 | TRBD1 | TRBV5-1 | TGCGCCAGCAGCACGTCCGGGACAGCGAGGGCTAACTATGGCTACACCTTC | CASSTSGTARANYGYTF
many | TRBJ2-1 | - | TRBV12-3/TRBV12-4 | TGTGCCAGCAGCCAAAATGAGCAGTTCTTC | CASSQNEQFF
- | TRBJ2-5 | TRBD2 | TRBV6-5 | TGTGCCAGCAGTTACCGGGGGACTAGCGGGATAGAGACCCAGTACTTC | CASSYRGTSGIETQYF
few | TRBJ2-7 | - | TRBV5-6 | TGTGCCAGCAGCCCTACGGCCGGGGTGGGCTACGAGCAGTACTTC | CASSPTAGVGYEQYF
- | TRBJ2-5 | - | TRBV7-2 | TGTGCCAGCAGCTTAGGCTCTAGGGCGAGGGGGACCCAGTACTTC | CASSLGSRARGTQYF
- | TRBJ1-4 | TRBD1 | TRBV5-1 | TGCGCCAGCAGCGGGGCTGGACAGGGCGGTGAAAAACTGTTTTTT | CASSGAGQGGEKLFF
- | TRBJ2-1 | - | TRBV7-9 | TGTGCCAGCAGCCCCTTGGGGTTCAATGAGCAGTTCTTC | CASSPLGFNEQFF
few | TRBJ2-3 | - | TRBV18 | TGTGCCAGCTCAACCCACACCACAGATACGCAGTATTTT | CASSTHTTDTQYF
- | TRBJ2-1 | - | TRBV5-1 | TGCGCCAGCAGCTTAGGGACCCAGGGTGGCGAGCAGTTCTTC | CASSLGTQGGEQFF
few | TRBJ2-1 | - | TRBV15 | TGTGCCACCAGCAGAGGAACAGGGCACCATGAGCAGTTCTTC | CATSRGTGHHEQFF
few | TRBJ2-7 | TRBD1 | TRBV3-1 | TGTGCCAGCAGCCAAGGAAGACAGGGGTCCTACGAGCAGTACTTC | CASSQGRQGSYEQYF
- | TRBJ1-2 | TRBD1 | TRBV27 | TGTGCCAGCAGTTCCCGACAGGGGTGGGGGGCTAACTATGGCTACACCTTC | CASSSRQGWGANYGYTF
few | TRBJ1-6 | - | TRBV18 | TGTGCCAGCTCACCACCAGGAGGCGATAATTCACCCCTCCACTTT | CASSPPGGDNSPLHF
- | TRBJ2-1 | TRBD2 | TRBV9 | TGTGCCAGCAGCGTAGACGGGGGGACCTACAATGAGCAGTTCTTC | CASSVDGGTYNEQFF
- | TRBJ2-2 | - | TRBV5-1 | TGCGCCAGCAGCGTAGGGACCGGGGAGCTGTTTTTT | CASSVGTGELFF
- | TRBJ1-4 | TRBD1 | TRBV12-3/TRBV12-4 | TGTGCCAGCAGCAGTACAGGGACAGGGAATGAAAAACTGTTTTTT | CASSSTGTGNEKLFF
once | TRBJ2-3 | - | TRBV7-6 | TGTGCCAGCAGCTTAGCATTTGGGAGGAATACGCAGTATTTT | CASSLAFGRNTQYF
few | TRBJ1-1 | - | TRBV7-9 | TGTGCCAGCAGCCACGGACGGGGATTGAACACTGAAGCTTTCTTT | CASSHGRGLNTEAFF
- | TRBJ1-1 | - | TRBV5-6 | TGTGCCAGCAGCTTAACGTCCAGGGGTAGTGAAGCTTTCTTT | CASSLTSRGSEAFF
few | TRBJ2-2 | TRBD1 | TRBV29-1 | TGCAGCGTGAAAGACAGGGTGGCCGGGGAGCTGTTTTTT | CSVKDRVAGELFF
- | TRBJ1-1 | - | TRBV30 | TGTGCCTGGAGGGAACCAGGATCACCGGAAGCTTTCTTT | CAWREPGSPEAFF
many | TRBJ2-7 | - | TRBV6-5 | TGTGCCAGCAGTCCCGATTTTCAAAGGAGCTACGAGCAGTACTTC | CASSPDFQRSYEQYF
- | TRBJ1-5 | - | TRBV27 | TGTGCCAGCAGTTTCCGGGAGCCGAACAATCAGCCCCAGCATTTT | CASSFREPNNQPQHF
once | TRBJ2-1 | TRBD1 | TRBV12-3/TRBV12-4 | TGTGCCAGCAGTTCCGGCGCCTGGACAGGGGACAATGAGCAGTTCTTC | CASSSGAWTGDNEQFF
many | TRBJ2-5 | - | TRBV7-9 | TGTGCCAGCAGCTTTTCGTTGGGAGGAGAGACCCAGTACTTC | CASSFSLGGETQYF
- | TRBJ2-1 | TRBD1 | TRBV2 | TGTGCCAGCAGTGAAGAGGGACAGGGAGGCAATGAGCAGTTCTTC | CASSEEGQGGNEQFF
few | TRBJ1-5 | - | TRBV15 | TGTGCCACCAGCAGAGATAAGGGCGTCGGCAATCAGCCCCAGCATTTT | CATSRDKGVGNQPQHF
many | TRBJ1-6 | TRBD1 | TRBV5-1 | TGCGCCAGCAGCCCATCCGGGACAGGGTATTCACCCCTCCACTTT | CASSPSGTGYSPLHF
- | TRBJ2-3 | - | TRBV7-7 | TGTGCTAGCAGCTTAGACGGGAGCGGCACAGATACGCAGTATTTT | CASSLDGSGTDTQYF
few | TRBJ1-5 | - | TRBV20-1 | TGCAGTGCTAGAGTCGCAGGGGGCAATCAGCCCCAGCATTTT | CSARVAGGNQPQHF
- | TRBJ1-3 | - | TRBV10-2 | TGCGCCAGCAGTGAAAGGCAGGCGATCTCTGGAAACACCATATATTTT | CASSERQAISGNTIYF
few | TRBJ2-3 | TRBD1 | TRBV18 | TGTGCCAGCTCACCAATAGGGGGCAAAGGCACAGATACGCAGTATTTT | CASSPIGGKGTDTQYF
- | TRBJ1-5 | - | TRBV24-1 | TGTGCCACCGCGAGGGATGGGAATCAGCCCCAGCATTTT | CATARDGNQPQHF
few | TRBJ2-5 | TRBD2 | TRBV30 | TGTGCCTGGGGACTAGCGGGGCCCCAAGAGACCCAGTACTTC | CAWGLAGPQETQYF
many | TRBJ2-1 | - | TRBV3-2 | TGTGCCAGCAGCCAACACTACCTTAAGGAGCGGGAGTTTTGTCCCATCCACAATGAGCAGTTCTTC | CASSQHYLKEREFCPIHNEQFF
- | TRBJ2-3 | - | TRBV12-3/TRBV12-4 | TGTGCCAGCACCCTGGGTGTAGAAAGCACAGATACGCAGTATTTT | CASTLGVESTDTQYF
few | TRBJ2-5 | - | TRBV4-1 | TGCGCCAGCAGCCAAGAACTGGTGAGACAGACCCAGTACTTC | CASSQELVRQTQYF
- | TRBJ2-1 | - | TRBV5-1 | TGCGCCAGCAGAAATCGGGTTGACAATGAGCAGTTCTTC | CASRNRVDNEQFF
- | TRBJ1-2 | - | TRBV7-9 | TGTGCCAGCAGCTCCAACACGGGATTTCTAGGCTACACCTTC | CASSSNTGFLGYTF
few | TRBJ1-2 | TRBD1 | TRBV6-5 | TGTGCCAGCAGGACGCCTCCCGACAGGGATAGCTATGGCTACACCTTC | CASRTPPDRDSYGYTF
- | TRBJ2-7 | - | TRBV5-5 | TGTGCCAGCAGCTTGGAGTTAGCGCTAAGCTCCTACGAGCAGTACTTC | CASSLELALSSYEQYF
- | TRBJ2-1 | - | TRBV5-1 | TGCGCCAGCAGTTTCAACGGGGACAATGAGCAGTTCTTC | CASSFNGDNEQFF
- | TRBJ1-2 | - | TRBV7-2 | TGTGCCAGCAGCTTAGTCCCCCTACAGGCTACCTATGGCTACACCTTC | CASSLVPLQATYGYTF
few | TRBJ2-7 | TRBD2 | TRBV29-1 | TGCAGCGTTGAAGATAATCCGCGGACTAGCGGATACGAGCAGTACTTC | CSVEDNPRTSGYEQYF
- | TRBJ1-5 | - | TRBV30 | TGTGCCTGGAGTTCCCCCGGGACATTCAATCAGCCCCAGCATTTT | CAWSSPGTFNQPQHF
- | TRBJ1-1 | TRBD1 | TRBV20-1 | TGCAGTGCTGCCGGGACAGGGAGGGAAGCTTTCTTT | CSAAGTGREAFF
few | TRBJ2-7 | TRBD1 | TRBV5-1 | TGCGCCAGCAGCCGCCACCCGGACAGGGGACCCTACGAGCAGTACTTC | CASSRHPDRGPYEQYF
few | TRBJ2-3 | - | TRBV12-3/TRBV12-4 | TGTGCCAGCATCCAAGCGGGCCCACAAGGAGATACGCAGTATTTT | CASIQAGPQGDTQYF